What follows are 11 T cell receptor beta chains derived from one specimen sequenced in a study of T cell responses to AZD1222 COVID-19 vaccine (dated by TCRdb to the early 2020s). Reading the label with the study, this specimen's time point is: baseline before first vaccination. The treatment or condition label on this specimen signifies: meningococcal conjugate vaccine given as trial control. The library was prepared using the immunoSEQ multiplex PCR assay. Not all clones reach the TCRdb copy of this immuneACCESS table, which keeps in-frame sequences only. Checked studies attribute under half of the gap to unresolved V genes and leave the rest unexplained. Within this sample are tens of thousands of clones, with over 75% of them counted one time only. The ten largest clones represent under 5% of the sample. Sequencing used peripheral blood, obtained on day 0 of MenACWY control vaccination. Source of these receptors: an adult in good health.

CDR3 sequence: CASSPGGYNTEAFF. The DNA of the CDR3 is TGTGCCAGCTCACCAGGTGGATATAACACTGAAGCTTTCTTT. The V and J genes are TRBV18 and TRBJ1-1; no reliable D call. Per germline, CDR1 KGHSH and CDR2 LQKENI. This CDR3 is built from 14 residues. The V and J ends lost 2 bases and 2 bases respectively, with 9 bases between them.

The DNA of the CDR3 is TGTGCCAGTAGTGCCCAAGGGGGCACCGGGGAGCTGTTTTTT. It is translated as CASSAQGGTGELFF. The rearrangement links TRBV19 to TRBJ2-2; TRBD1 might be the D (6 bases). V shed 5 bases and J shed 4 bases, with 11 bases lying between them. The CDR3 runs 14 residues. Germline-derived CDR1 and CDR2 are LNHDA and SQIVND (reference sequence).

This rearrangement joins TRBV19 to TRBJ1-5, with TRBD1 matching over 9 bases. The V segment lost 4 bases and the J segment 4 bases; nucleotides outside the gene matches: 5. The CDR3 loop spans 15 amino acids. The germline V gene has CDR1 LNHDA and CDR2 SQIVND (reference sequence). In DNA form, the CDR3 reads TGTGCCAGTAGTAATACAGGGGGCTCAAATCAGCCCCAGCATTTT. This encodes CASSNTGGSNQPQHF. The whole variable domain, remainder taken from reference TRBV19 and TRBJ1-5, is DGGITQSPKYLFRKEGQNVTLSCEQNLNHDAMYWYRQDPGQGLRLIYYSQIVNDFQKGDIAEGYSVSREKKESFPLTVTSAQKNPTAFYLCASSNTGGSNQPQHFGDGTRLSIL.

The rearrangement uses TRBV6-5 and TRBJ1-2; D possibly corresponds to TRBD1 (6 bases). The CDR3 covers 14 residues. Trimming pared 6 bases from V and 0 bases from J, leaving 11 bases between. Germline CDR1 is MNHEY and CDR2 is SVGAGI. CDR3 in DNA: TGTGCCAGCAGAATCAGGGGCTCTAACTATGGCTACACCTTC. Protein product: CASRIRGSNYGYTF.

This clone was counted a single time. This chain joins TRBV7-3 and TRBJ2-7; weak D call: TRBD2 (6 bases). Germline CDR1 is SGHTA and CDR2 is FQGTGA. CDR3 length equals 15 residues. Trimming cost V 1 base and J 2 bases, with 12 bases left between them. CDR3 sequence (DNA): TGTGCCAGCAGCTTAAGTGCGGGAAACGCCTACGAGCAGTACTTC. Its protein is CASSLSAGNAYEQYF.

V and J are TRBV5-1 and TRBJ2-2, with 10 bases fitting TRBD2. Unmatched junction bases numbered 4, after V lost 2 bases and J lost 6 bases. Germline CDR1 is SGHRS and CDR2 is YFSETQ. The CDR3 has 15 residues. The CDR3 DNA reads TGCGCCAGCAGCTTCCTAGCGGGAGTACCCGGGGAGCTGTTTTTT. The encoded protein is CASSFLAGVPGELFF.

The chain joins TRBV30 to TRBJ2-3, with 10 positions matching TRBD2. V lost 4 bases and J lost 5; bases outside the gene matches: 3. The CDR3 is 13 residues long. CDR1 is GTSNPN and CDR2 is SVGIG in the germline V gene (reference sequence). CDR3 loop: CAWTSGSVDTQYF. Written as DNA, the CDR3 is TGTGCCTGGACTAGCGGGAGCGTAGATACGCAGTATTTT.

The genes are TRBV12-3 or TRBV12-4 and TRBJ1-2; no clear D gene. The CDR3 extends over 11 amino acids. The V gene lost 3 bases and the J gene lost 5 bases, with 4 bases spanning the gap. The DNA for the CDR3 is TGTGCCAGCAGTTTCGAGTATGGCTACACCTTC. It yields the protein CASSFEYGYTF.

This chain joins TRBV21-1 and TRBJ1-4; the D call in the table, TRBD1, was not verified against the DNA. TRBV21-1 is designated a pseudogene. There are 13 residues in the CDR3. CDR3 nucleotide sequence: TGTGCCAGCAGCACCCAGATAAATGAAAAACTGTTTTTT. Amino acid sequence: CASSTQINEKLFF.

This clone was seen only a few times. The V and J genes are TRBV6-5 and TRBJ1-2, with D unclear. CDR1 is MNHEY and CDR2 is SVGAGI in the germline V gene. The V and J ends lost 2 bases and 8 bases respectively, with 12 bases between them. CDR3 length: 13 amino acids. For the CDR3, the DNA is TGTGCCAGCAGTTACGGTCTGGAGACGGGCTACACCTTC. Its translation: CASSYGLETGYTF.

This chain uses TRBV29-1 with TRBJ2-3, with D maybe TRBD2 (7 bases). The CDR3 loop spans 12 amino acids. The germline V gene has CDR1 SQVTM and CDR2 ANQGSEA. With 7 bases removed from V and 14 bases from J, the gap between germline ends came to 22 bases. This CDR3 reads CSAESGVLGAYF. The CDR3 region has the DNA TGCAGCGCGGAAAGCGGGGTTCTGGGGGCGTATTTT.